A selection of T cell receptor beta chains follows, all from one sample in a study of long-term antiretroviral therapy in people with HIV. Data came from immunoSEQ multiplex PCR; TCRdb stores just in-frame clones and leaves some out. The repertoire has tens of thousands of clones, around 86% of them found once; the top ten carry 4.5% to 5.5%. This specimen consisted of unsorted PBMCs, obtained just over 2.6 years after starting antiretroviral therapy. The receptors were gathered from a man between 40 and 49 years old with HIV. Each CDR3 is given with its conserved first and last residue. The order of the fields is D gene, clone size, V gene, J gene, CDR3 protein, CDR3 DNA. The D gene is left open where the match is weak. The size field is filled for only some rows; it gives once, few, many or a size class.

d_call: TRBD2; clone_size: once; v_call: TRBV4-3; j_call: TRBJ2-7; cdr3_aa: CASSQVSGGGYEQYF; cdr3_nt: TGCGCCAGCAGCCAAGTTTCCGGGGGGGGCTACGAGCAGTACTTC
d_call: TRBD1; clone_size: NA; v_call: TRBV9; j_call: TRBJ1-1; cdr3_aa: CASSVPQGGTGANEAFF; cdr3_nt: TGTGCCAGCAGCGTCCCACAGGGCGGGACAGGTGCAAATGAAGCTTTCTTT
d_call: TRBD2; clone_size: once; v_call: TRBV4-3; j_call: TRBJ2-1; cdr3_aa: CASSQASQRELNEQFF; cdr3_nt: TGCGCCAGCAGCCAAGCCTCTCAGCGGGAGCTCAATGAGCAGTTCTTC
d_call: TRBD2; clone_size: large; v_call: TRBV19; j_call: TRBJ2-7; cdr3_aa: CASSRRGPGLAGLLDEQYF; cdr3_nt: TGTGCCAGTAGTCGCAGGGGCCCTGGACTAGCGGGCTTGCTCGACGAGCAGTACTTC
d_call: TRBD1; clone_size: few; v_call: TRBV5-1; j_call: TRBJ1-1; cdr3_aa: CASSLYPTSETGASEAFF; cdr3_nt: TGCGCCAGCAGCTTGTACCCCACTTCCGAGACAGGGGCCTCTGAAGCTTTCTTT
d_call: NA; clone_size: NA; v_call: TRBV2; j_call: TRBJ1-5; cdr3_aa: CASLDISGNQPQHF; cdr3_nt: TGTGCCAGCCTGGACATATCGGGGAATCAGCCCCAGCATTTT
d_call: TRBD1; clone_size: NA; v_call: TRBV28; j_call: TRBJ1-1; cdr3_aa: CASSPTLVDRVGNTEAFF; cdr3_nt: TGTGCCAGCAGTCCGACTTTGGTCGACAGGGTGGGGAACACTGAAGCTTTCTTT
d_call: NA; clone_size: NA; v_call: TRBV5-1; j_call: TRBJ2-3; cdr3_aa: CASSLGRTASPDTQYF; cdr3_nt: TGCGCCAGCAGCTTGGGCCGGACAGCATCCCCAGATACGCAGTATTTT
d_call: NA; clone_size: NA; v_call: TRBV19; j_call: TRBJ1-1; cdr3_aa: CASSISHLYTEAFF; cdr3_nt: TGTGCCAGTAGTATTAGTCACCTATACACTGAAGCTTTCTTT
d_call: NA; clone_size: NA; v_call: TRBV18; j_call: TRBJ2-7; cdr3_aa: CASSRSGGNSYEQYF; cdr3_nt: TGTGCCAGCTCACGGTCGGGGGGCAACTCCTACGAGCAGTACTTC
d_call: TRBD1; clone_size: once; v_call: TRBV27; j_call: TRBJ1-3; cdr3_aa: CASSKGTGGRNTIYF; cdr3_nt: TGTGCCAGCAGTAAAGGGACAGGTGGTAGAAACACCATATATTTT
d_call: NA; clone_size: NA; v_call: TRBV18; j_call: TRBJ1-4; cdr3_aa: CASSPLGATNEKLFF; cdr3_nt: TGTGCCAGCTCTCCCCTAGGCGCAACTAATGAAAAACTGTTTTTT
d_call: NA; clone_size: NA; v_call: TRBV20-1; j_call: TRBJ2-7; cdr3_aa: CSASWQFEQYF; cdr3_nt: TGCAGTGCTAGCTGGCAGTTCGAGCAGTACTTC
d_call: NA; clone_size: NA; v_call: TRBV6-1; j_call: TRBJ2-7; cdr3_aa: CASSGRQYYEQYF; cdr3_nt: TGTGCCAGCAGTGGAAGACAGTACTACGAGCAGTACTTC
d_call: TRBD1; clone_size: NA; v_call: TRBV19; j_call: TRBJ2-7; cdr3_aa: CASSQQGATYEQYF; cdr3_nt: TGTGCCAGTAGTCAACAGGGGGCAACCTACGAGCAGTACTTC
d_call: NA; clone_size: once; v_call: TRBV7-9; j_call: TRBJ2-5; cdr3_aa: CASSYGRGTVQETQYF; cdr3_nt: TGTGCCAGCAGCTACGGACGGGGGACAGTCCAAGAGACCCAGTACTTC
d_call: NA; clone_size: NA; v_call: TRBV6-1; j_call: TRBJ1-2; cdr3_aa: CASSEGAYWGESSYGYTF; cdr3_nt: TGTGCCAGCAGTGAAGGGGCCTATTGGGGGGAATCGAGTTACGGCTACACCTTC
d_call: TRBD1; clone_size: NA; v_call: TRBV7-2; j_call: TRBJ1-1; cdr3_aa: CASSLAGGPLNTEAFF; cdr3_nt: TGTGCCAGCAGCTTGGCAGGGGGTCCCTTGAACACTGAAGCTTTCTTT
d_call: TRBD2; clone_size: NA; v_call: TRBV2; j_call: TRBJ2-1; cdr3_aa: CASIGTSNSWTYNEQFF; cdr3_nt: TGTGCCAGCATCGGGACTAGCAATTCTTGGACCTACAATGAGCAGTTCTTC
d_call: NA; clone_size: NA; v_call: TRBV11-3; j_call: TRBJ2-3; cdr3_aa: CASSSFADTQYF; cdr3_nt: TGTGCCAGCAGCTCTTTCGCAGATACGCAGTATTTT
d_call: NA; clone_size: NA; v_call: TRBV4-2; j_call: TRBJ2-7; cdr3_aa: CASSLWRSGYEQYF; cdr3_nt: TGTGCCAGCAGCCTTTGGCGGAGTGGCTACGAGCAGTACTTC
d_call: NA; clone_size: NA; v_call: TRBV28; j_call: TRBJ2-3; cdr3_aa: CASSLAGGEDTQYF; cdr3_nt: TGTGCCAGCAGTTTAGCAGGGGGGGAAGATACGCAGTATTTT
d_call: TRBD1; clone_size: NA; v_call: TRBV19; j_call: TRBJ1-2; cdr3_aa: CASSLSGTGFDGYTF; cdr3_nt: TGTGCCAGTAGTCTCTCCGGGACAGGATTTGATGGCTACACCTTC
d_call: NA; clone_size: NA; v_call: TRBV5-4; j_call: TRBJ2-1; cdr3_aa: CASSLNRGSSYNEQFF; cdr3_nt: TGTGCCAGCAGCTTGAACCGGGGGTCAAGCTACAATGAGCAGTTCTTC
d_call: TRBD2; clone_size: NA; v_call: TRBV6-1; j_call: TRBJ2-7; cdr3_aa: CASSEASGSSYEQYF; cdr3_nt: TGTGCCAGCAGTGAAGCTAGCGGGAGCTCCTACGAGCAGTACTTC
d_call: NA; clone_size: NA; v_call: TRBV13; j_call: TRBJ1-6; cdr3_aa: CASSFPQSPLHF; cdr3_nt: TGTGCCAGCAGCTTCCCCCAATCACCCCTCCACTTT
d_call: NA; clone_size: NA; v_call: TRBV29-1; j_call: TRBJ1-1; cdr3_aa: CSVEEQEGTEAFF; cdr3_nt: TGCAGCGTTGAAGAGCAGGAGGGCACTGAAGCTTTCTTT
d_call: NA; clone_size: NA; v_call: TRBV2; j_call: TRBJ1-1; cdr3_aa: CASSASQGNTEAFF; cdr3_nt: TGTGCCAGCAGCGCGTCGCAGGGGAACACTGAAGCTTTCTTT
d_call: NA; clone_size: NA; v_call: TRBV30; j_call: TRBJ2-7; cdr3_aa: CAWSSVEEQYF; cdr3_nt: TGTGCCTGGAGTTCGGTTGAAGAGCAGTACTTC
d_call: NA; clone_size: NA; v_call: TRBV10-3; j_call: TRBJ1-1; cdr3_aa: CAISEVFDSSMNTEAFF; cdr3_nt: TGTGCCATCAGTGAGGTTTTCGACAGCTCCATGAACACTGAAGCTTTCTTT
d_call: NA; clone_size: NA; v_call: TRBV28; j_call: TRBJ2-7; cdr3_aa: CASSGTSGFYEQYF; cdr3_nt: TGTGCCAGCTCCGGGACATCGGGCTTTTACGAGCAGTACTTC
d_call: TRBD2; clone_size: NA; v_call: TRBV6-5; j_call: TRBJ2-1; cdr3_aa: CASSYPGLAGTNEQFF; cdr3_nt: TGTGCCAGCAGTTACCCGGGACTAGCGGGGACGAATGAGCAGTTCTTC
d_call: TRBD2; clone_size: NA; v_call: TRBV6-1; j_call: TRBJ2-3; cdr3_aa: CASSEARGGALHTQYF; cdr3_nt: TGTGCCAGCAGTGAAGCACGCGGGGGAGCTTTGCATACGCAGTATTTT
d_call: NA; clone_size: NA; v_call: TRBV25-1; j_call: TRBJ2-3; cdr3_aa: CASSTFTGTQYF; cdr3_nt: TGTGCCAGCAGCACATTCACGGGTACGCAGTATTTT
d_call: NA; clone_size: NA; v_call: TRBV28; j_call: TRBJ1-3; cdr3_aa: CASSLFIRGLRDTIYF; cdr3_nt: TGTGCCAGCAGTTTATTTATTCGGGGCTTAAGGGACACCATATATTTT
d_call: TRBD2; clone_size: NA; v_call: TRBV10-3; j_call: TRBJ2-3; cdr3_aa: CALQAGTSATDTQYF; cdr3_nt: TGTGCCCTCCAAGCCGGGACTAGCGCGACAGATACGCAGTATTTT
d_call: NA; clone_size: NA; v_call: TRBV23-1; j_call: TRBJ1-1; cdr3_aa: CASCYPGDDWRMNTEAFF; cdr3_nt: TGCGCCAGCTGTTACCCCGGGGATGATTGGCGAATGAACACTGAAGCTTTCTTT
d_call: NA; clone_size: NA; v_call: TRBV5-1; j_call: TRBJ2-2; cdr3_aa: CASAKAGRAYSGELFF; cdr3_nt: TGCGCCAGCGCTAAGGCCGGACGGGCCTATTCCGGGGAGCTGTTTTTT
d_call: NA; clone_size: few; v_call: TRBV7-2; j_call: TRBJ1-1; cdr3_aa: CASTLRGVNTEAFF; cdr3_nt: TGTGCCAGCACCTTGCGGGGGGTGAACACTGAAGCTTTCTTT
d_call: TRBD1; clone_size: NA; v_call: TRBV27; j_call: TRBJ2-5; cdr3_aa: CASSQGEEGTQYF; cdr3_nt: TGTGCCAGCAGCCAGGGGGAAGAGGGGACCCAGTACTTC
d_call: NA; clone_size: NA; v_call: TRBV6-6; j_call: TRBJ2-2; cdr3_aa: CASSLEFAGELFF; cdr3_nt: TGTGCCAGCAGTTTAGAGTTCGCCGGGGAGCTGTTTTTT
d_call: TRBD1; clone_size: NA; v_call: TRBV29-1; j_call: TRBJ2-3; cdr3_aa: CSVEGQGWDTVTQYF; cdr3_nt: TGCAGCGTTGAAGGACAGGGCTGGGATACTGTTACGCAGTATTTT
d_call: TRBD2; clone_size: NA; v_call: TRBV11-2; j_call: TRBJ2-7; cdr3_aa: CASSLDGLAGSSYEQYF; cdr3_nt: TGTGCCAGCAGCTTAGATGGGCTAGCGGGGAGCTCCTACGAGCAGTACTTC
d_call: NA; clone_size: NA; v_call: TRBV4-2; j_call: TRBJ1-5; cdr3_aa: CASSQVGYNLRQPQHF; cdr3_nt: TGTGCCAGCAGCCAAGTCGGCTACAATCTTCGGCAGCCCCAGCATTTT
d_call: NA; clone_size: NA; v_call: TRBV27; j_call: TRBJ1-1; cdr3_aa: CASSLGQQFMNTEAFF; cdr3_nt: TGTGCCAGCAGTTTAGGACAGCAGTTCATGAACACTGAAGCTTTCTTT
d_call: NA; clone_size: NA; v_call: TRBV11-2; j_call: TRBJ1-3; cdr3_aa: CASSAGNTIYF; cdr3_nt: TGTGCCAGCAGCGCTGGGAACACCATATATTTT
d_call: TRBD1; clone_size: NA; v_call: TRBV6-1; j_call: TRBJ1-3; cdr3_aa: CVSGTGVGNTIYF; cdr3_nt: TGTGTATCCGGGACAGGGGTAGGAAACACCATATATTTT
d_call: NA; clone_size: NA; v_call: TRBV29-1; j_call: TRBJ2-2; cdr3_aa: CSVEAVTTGELFF; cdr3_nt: TGCAGCGTTGAAGCAGTCACAACCGGGGAGCTGTTTTTT
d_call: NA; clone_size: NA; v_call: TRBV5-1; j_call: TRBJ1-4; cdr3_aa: CASKNGNNEKLFF; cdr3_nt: TGCGCCAGCAAGAACGGAAATAATGAAAAACTGTTTTTT
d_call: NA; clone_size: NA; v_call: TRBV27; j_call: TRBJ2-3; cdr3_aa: CASSRLVSTDTQYF; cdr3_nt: TGTGCCAGCAGCAGGCTAGTCTCCACAGATACGCAGTATTTT
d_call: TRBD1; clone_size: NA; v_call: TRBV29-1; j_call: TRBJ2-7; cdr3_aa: CSVDPGTGGSYEQYF; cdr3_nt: TGCAGCGTCGACCCGGGGACAGGGGGGTCCTACGAGCAGTACTTC
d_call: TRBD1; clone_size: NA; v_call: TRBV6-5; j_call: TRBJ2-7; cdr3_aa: CASSYSLSTGGNEQYF; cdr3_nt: TGTGCCAGCAGTTACTCGCTCTCTACAGGGGGCAACGAGCAGTACTTC
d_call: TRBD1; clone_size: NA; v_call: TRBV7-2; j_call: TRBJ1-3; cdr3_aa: CASSLTGTGVGNTIYF; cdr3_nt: TGTGCCAGCAGCTTAACCGGGACAGGAGTTGGAAACACCATATATTTT
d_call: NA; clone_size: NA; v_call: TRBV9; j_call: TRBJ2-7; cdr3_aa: CASSVDGRSYEQYF; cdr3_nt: TGTGCCAGCAGCGTAGATGGCCGGTCCTACGAGCAGTACTTC
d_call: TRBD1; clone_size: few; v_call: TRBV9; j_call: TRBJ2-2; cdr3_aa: CASSVFGTGGSGELFF; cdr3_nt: TGTGCCAGCAGCGTTTTCGGGACAGGGGGCAGCGGGGAGCTGTTTTTT
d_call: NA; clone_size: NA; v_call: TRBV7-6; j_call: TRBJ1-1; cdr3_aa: CASSFQGDTEAFF; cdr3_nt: TGTGCCAGCAGCTTTCAGGGAGACACTGAAGCTTTCTTT
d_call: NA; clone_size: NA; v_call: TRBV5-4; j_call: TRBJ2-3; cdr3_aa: CASDVDRGADTQYF; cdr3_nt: TGTGCCAGCGACGTGGACAGAGGAGCAGATACGCAGTATTTT
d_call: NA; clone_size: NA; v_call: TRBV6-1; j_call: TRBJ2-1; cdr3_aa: CASSEGQTSRDEQFF; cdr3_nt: TGTGCCAGCAGTGAAGGGCAAACTAGTAGGGATGAGCAGTTCTTC
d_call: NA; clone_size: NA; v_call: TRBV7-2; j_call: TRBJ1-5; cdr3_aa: CASSLDRASNQPQHF; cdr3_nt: TGTGCCAGCAGCCTCGACAGAGCCTCCAATCAGCCCCAGCATTTT
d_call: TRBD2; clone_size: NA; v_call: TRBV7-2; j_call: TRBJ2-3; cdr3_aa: CASSLGGLAALRTDTQYF; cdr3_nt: TGTGCCAGCAGCTTAGGGGGACTAGCGGCCCTCCGCACAGATACGCAGTATTTT